This TCR beta chain was identified in a study of T cells in Graves' hyperthyroidism and ophthalmopathy. Template material for amplifying TCR beta CDR3 regions consisted of RNA transcripts. The HTBI primer set was used in a first-round RT-PCR of the TCR CDR3. One entry per CDR3 protein, called by TCRdb with MiXCR from the multiplex PCR reads. The sample carries hundreds of thousands of distinct CDR3 sequences, approximately 25% recorded once. V gave up 4 bases and J gave up 0 bases, with 10 bases separating them. Looked up from germline, CDR1 is MDHEN and CDR2 is SYDVKM. CDR3 length: 15 residues. A NOSPECS grade of at least 4, a Clinical Activity Score of at least 3 and duration under 3 months were recorded in ophthalmopathy patients. There are many counts of this clonotype.

The receptor was derived from a woman aged 30 to 39 with Graves' ophthalmopathy. Source material: blood. V and J are TRBV28 and TRBJ2-4; no clear D. CDR3 loop: CASSSLKLAKNIQYF. DNA of the CDR3: TGTGCCAGCAGTTCACTAAAGCTAGCCAAAAACATTCAGTACTTC.